The 30 T cell receptor beta chains listed next were all sequenced from one sample in a study of T cell responses to AZD1222 COVID-19 vaccine. This table comes from immunoSEQ multiplex PCR, and its TCRdb copy is limited to in-frame clones, with some not included. The sample holds roughly 110,000 clones; under 95% are singletons and the top ten take around 20%. The sample was peripheral blood, taken on day 0 of AZD1222 vaccination. These receptor sequences come from an adult in good health.

This rearrangement joins TRBV7-2 to TRBJ2-1, with D unresolved. Trimming left V 3 bases short and J 9 bases short, with 15 bases between. This CDR3 comprises 14 residues. Germline V gene data show CDR1 as SGHTA and CDR2 as FQGNSA. CDR3 DNA: TGTGCCAGCAGCTTTAGCCAGGTTAAGACTGAGCAGTTCTTC. Translation gives CASSFSQVKTEQFF.

V is TRBV15 and J is TRBJ1-5, with a tentative D call TRBD1 (5 bases). Germline values: CDR1 LNHNV, CDR2 YYDKDF (reference sequence). This CDR3 has 15 residues. V lost 0 bases and J 3 bases, leaving 9 bases between the germline ends. The DNA for the CDR3 is TGTGCCACCAGCAGAGATCTACAGGTCAATCAGCCCCAGCATTTT. Translated, it gives CATSRDLQVNQPQHF.

The chain is built from TRBV6-5 and TRBJ2-7; TRBD1 aligns across 9 bases. CDR1 is MNHEY and CDR2 is SVGAGI in the germline V gene. This CDR3 spans 16 amino acids. The junction had 8 bases not matched to a gene; V was cut back by 2 bases and J by 3 bases. CDR3 DNA: TGTGCCAGCAGTTACCTCGGACAGGGGACATACTACGAGCAGTACTTC. Amino acids: CASSYLGQGTYYEQYF.

The chain links TRBV30 to TRBJ2-2; D is unresolved. The CDR3 spans 14 residues. Trimming removed 2 bases from V and 7 bases from J, with 14 bases in between. Germline values: CDR1 GTSNPN, CDR2 SVGIG (reference sequence). For the CDR3, the DNA is TGTGCCTGGAGTTTTTTTACGGAAGGCGGGGAGCTGTTTTTT. It encodes CAWSFFTEGGELFF. Looking up the rest from reference TRBV30 and TRBJ2-2 gives the full variable domain: SQTIHQWPATLVQPVGSPLSLECTVEGTSNPNLYWYRQAAGRGLQLLFYSVGIGQISSEVPQNLSASRPQDRQFILSSKKLLLSDSGFYLCAWSFFTEGGELFFGEGSRLTVL.

The rearrangement links TRBV6-5 to TRBJ2-7; D may be TRBD1 (6 bases). Between the trimmed V and J ends, which lost 3 bases and 6 bases, there was a span of 12 bases. Germline-derived CDR1 and CDR2 are MNHEY and SVGAGI. The CDR3 is made up of 13 amino acids. The CDR3 DNA sequence: TGTGCCAGCAGTTATCCGGACAGCGGCGAGCAGTACTTC. It specifies CASSYPDSGEQYF.

This rearrangement joins TRBV25-1 to TRBJ2-3; D is uncertain. Trimming took off 1 base at V and 1 base at J, with 3 bases between the two ends. The germline gives CDR1 MGHDK, CDR2 SYGVNS. The CDR3 is 13 residues long. CDR3 DNA: TGTGCCAGCAGTGAATGGGGCACAGATACGCAGTATTTT. It codes for CASSEWGTDTQYF.

The J gene is TRBJ1-2, the V gene TRBV29-1; the D is unclear. Germline loops: CDR1 SQVTM, CDR2 ANQGSEA. V lost 3 bases and J 8 bases, leaving 16 bases between the germline ends. The CDR3 is 13 residues long. The CDR3 loop is CSVDDTRASGYTF. The CDR3, as DNA: TGCAGCGTTGATGACACCCGAGCGAGCGGCTACACCTTC.

The gene calls are TRBV6-4 and TRBJ2-1; D gene unclear. The CDR3 sequence is 15 residues long. Trimming took 4 bases from V and 6 from J, leaving 16 bases between them. CDR1 is MRHNA, CDR2 SNTAGT, per germline. The CDR3 sequence is CASSVEFQVSNEQFF. Here the CDR3 DNA reads TGTGCCAGCAGTGTCGAGTTCCAAGTCTCCAATGAGCAGTTCTTC.

CDR3 sequence reads: CASSIPGQNTEAFF. CDR3 nucleotide sequence: TGTGCCAGTAGTATTCCGGGACAGAACACTGAAGCTTTCTTT. The genes are TRBV19 and TRBJ1-1; D may be TRBD1 (6 bases). CDR1 and CDR2 from the germline V gene are LNHDA and SQIVND (reference sequence). CDR3 length equals 14 residues. V shed 3 bases and J shed 1 base, with 9 bases lying between them.

CDR3 nucleotide sequence: TGTGCCAGCAGCCCCCAGGGACTTGAGACCCAGTACTTC. It translates to CASSPQGLETQYF. This chain uses TRBV3-1 (or the pseudogene TRBV3-2) with TRBJ2-5; TRBD2 might be the D (6 bases). V dropped 4 bases and J dropped 5 bases, with 11 bases sitting between them. The CDR3 spans 13 residues. CDR1 and CDR2 (germline): LGHDT, YNNKEL (reference sequence).

V gene TRBV7-2 combines with J gene TRBJ2-5, with D perhaps being TRBD1 or TRBD2 (7 bases each). Germline V gives CDR1 SGHTA, CDR2 FQGNSA. The CDR3 has 12 residues. V lost 5 bases, J lost 5 bases, and 9 bases lay in between. CDR3 protein: CASSQGGETQYF. The CDR3 DNA follows: TGTGCCAGCAGCCAGGGGGGGGAGACCCAGTACTTC.

The genes are TRBV12-3 or TRBV12-4 and TRBJ2-7; D unclear. Trimming cost V 0 bases and J 1 base, with 4 bases left between them. This CDR3 comprises 13 residues. The CDR3 loop reads CASSLAFSYEQYF. The DNA for the CDR3 is TGTGCCAGCAGTTTAGCGTTTTCCTACGAGCAGTACTTC.

This chain connects TRBV7-2 to TRBJ1-2, with 12 bases that match TRBD1. Germline lookup yields CDR1 SGHTA and CDR2 FQGNSA. After removal of 5 bases from V and 8 bases from J, the junction contained 12 bases not matched to a gene. This CDR3 spans 16 amino acids. CDR3 residues: CASSRDRGRLTGGYTF. The CDR3 DNA follows: TGTGCCAGCAGCCGGGACAGGGGGCGCCTGACCGGAGGCTACACCTTC.

The chain carries TRBV7-2 and TRBJ2-7; 12 bases line up with TRBD2. Germline loops: CDR1 SGHTA, CDR2 FQGNSA. The CDR3 has 14 residues. Losses at the gene ends were 1 base for V and 6 bases for J; bases not matched to a gene: 1. CDR3 loop: CASSLELAGGEQYF. CDR3 nucleotide sequence: TGTGCCAGCAGCTTAGAACTAGCGGGAGGCGAGCAGTACTTC.

The CDR3 bases are TGTGCCAGCAGCCAACCCCCCCGGGTGAATAGAGACCAAGCTTTCTTT. It codes for CASSQPPRVNRDQAFF. The chain has TRBV3-1 (or the pseudogene TRBV3-2) and TRBJ1-1; D unresolved. Trimming removed 2 bases from V and 9 bases from J, with 22 bases in between. Germline V gene lookup returns CDR1 LGHDT and CDR2 YNNKEL (reference sequence). The CDR3 extends over 16 amino acids.

V is TRBV19 and J is TRBJ1-2, with a possible D match to TRBD1 (6 bases). The germline CDR1 and CDR2 sequences are LNHDA and SQIVND (reference sequence). V lost 7 bases to trimming and J lost 8 bases, with 26 bases between them. The CDR3 runs 16 residues. The CDR3 reads CASTPIDRPMGEGYTF. The CDR3, as DNA: TGTGCCAGTACTCCTATTGACAGGCCTATGGGAGAGGGCTACACCTTC.

The gene calls are TRBV5-4 and TRBJ1-1; 7 positions match TRBD1. Trimming cost V 4 bases and J 4 bases; bases outside gene matches: 4. CDR3 length: 13 amino acids. CDR1 SGHNT and CDR2 YYREEE come from the germline V gene (reference sequence). The CDR3 coding sequence is TGTGCCAGCAGCCCAGGGGGTATCACTGAAGCTTTCTTT. Translating it yields CASSPGGITEAFF.

The gene calls are TRBV15 and TRBJ1-3; 7 bases agree with TRBD1. The J segment lost 4 bases and the V segment lost 0 bases, leaving 3 bases of the junction unmatched. The CDR3 runs to 15 residues. Germline lookup yields CDR1 LNHNV and CDR2 YYDKDF (reference sequence). The CDR3 sequence: CATSRDLTGGNTIYF. CDR3 nucleotides: TGTGCCACCAGCAGAGATTTGACAGGGGGAAACACCATATATTTT.

This chain links TRBV2 with TRBJ1-2; 8 bases map to TRBD1. J was trimmed by 4 bases and V by 2 bases; bases with no gene match: 9. Germline V gene lookup returns CDR1 SNHLY and CDR2 FYNNEI. This CDR3 comprises 16 residues. In DNA form, the CDR3 reads TGTGCCAGCAGTGAAAGAGGGGCAGGGGGCCCCTATGGCTACACCTTC. This translates into CASSERGAGGPYGYTF.

This rearrangement joins TRBV18 to TRBJ1-1, with a weak D call TRBD1 (5 bases). The CDR3 consists of 16 residues. V was cut by 1 base and J by 1 base, with 13 bases left in between. CDR1 and CDR2 (germline): KGHSH, LQKENI. The CDR3 region is CASSPLSGSTNTEAFF. The CDR3 DNA is TGTGCCAGCTCACCACTTTCAGGGTCTACGAACACTGAAGCTTTCTTT.

The rearrangement uses TRBV19 and TRBJ1-2; no reliable D call. V gave up 5 bases and J gave up 3 bases, with 13 bases separating them. CDR1 and CDR2 from the germline V gene are LNHDA and SQIVND (reference sequence). The CDR3 is 14 residues long. The CDR3 here is CASSESDGYYGYTF. CDR3 sequence (DNA): TGTGCCAGTAGTGAATCCGACGGATACTATGGCTACACCTTC. The complete variable domain, with remaining parts taken from reference TRBV19 and TRBJ1-2, reads DGGITQSPKYLFRKEGQNVTLSCEQNLNHDAMYWYRQDPGQGLRLIYYSQIVNDFQKGDIAEGYSVSREKKESFPLTVTSAQKNPTAFYLCASSESDGYYGYTFGSGTRLTVV.

The chain combines TRBV7-3 with TRBJ2-1, with D possibly being TRBD2 (5 bases). V lost 3 bases and J 7 bases, leaving 10 bases between the germline ends. The CDR3 loop spans 13 amino acids. CDR1 SGHTA and CDR2 FQGTGA come from the germline V gene. CDR3 sequence (DNA): TGTGCCAGCAGCTTCGCCCGGGGAAATGAGCAGTTCTTC. The encoded protein is CASSFARGNEQFF. Drawing the rest from reference TRBV7-3 and TRBJ2-1, the complete variable domain is GAGVSQTPSNKVTEKGKYVELRCDPISGHTALYWYRQSLGQGPEFLIYFQGTGAADDSGLPNDRFFAVRPEGSVSTLKIQRTERGDSAVYLCASSFARGNEQFFGPGTRLTVL.

The rearrangement links TRBV6-1 to TRBJ1-5; D perhaps matches TRBD1 (5 bases). Germline V CDR1 and CDR2: MNHNS, SASEGT. Trimming took 3 bases from V and 0 from J, leaving 9 bases between them. This CDR3 is 15 amino acids long. The CDR3: CASSEGGYSNQPQHF. DNA of the CDR3: TGTGCCAGCAGTGAGGGGGGGTATAGCAATCAGCCCCAGCATTTT.

The chain is built from TRBV5-1 and TRBJ1-3; D unresolved. CDR1 is SGHRS, CDR2 YFSETQ, per germline. The V gene lost 0 bases and the J gene lost 0 bases, with 7 bases spanning the gap. The CDR3 is made up of 15 amino acids. CDR3 nucleotide sequence: TGCGCCAGCAGCTTGGTGTCAGGCTCTGGAAACACCATATATTTT. This sequence encodes CASSLVSGSGNTIYF. The full variable domain, completed using reference TRBV5-1 and TRBJ1-3, is KAGVTQTPRYLIKTRGQQVTLSCSPISGHRSVSWYQQTPGQGLQFLFEYFSETQRNKGNFPGRFSGRQFSNSRSEMNVSTLELGDSALYLCASSLVSGSGNTIYFGEGSWLTVV.

The V call is TRBV28, the J call TRBJ1-2; D unclear. Germline assignment: CDR1 MDHEN and CDR2 SYDVKM. V was shortened by 0 bases and J by 2 bases, with 16 bases between the two germline ends. This CDR3 has 17 amino acids. Written as DNA, the CDR3 is TGTGCCAGCAGTTTATGGTCAGGTCAAGGGTTGAACTATGGCTACACCTTC. Translated: CASSLWSGQGLNYGYTF.

The gene calls are TRBV6-5 and TRBJ1-4, with a possible D match to TRBD1 (5 bases). This CDR3 has 15 amino acids. Germline CDR1 and CDR2: MNHEY and SVGAGI. V was shortened by 10 bases and J by 8 bases, with 23 bases between the two germline ends. The CDR3, as DNA: TGTGCCACTCATTCTATTAGGGGTCCTACCGAAAAACTGTTTTTT. Its protein is CATHSIRGPTEKLFF.

This chain connects TRBV7-6 to TRBJ2-7; D remains unclear. The germline V gene encodes CDR1 SGHVS and CDR2 FNYEAQ. V dropped 4 bases and J dropped 3 bases, with 19 bases sitting between them. This CDR3 is built from 16 residues. This CDR3 is CASSSRLGSLLYEQYF. CDR3 in DNA: TGTGCCAGCAGCTCCCGGTTGGGGTCCCTCCTCTACGAGCAGTACTTC.

CDR3 coding DNA: TGTGCCAGCTCACGAGACAGGGATATAGGGAATGAGCAGTTCTTC. This gives the protein CASSRDRDIGNEQFF. The chain joins TRBV18 to TRBJ2-1; 7 bases agree with TRBD1. Trimming took 4 bases from V and 7 from J; bases not matched to a gene: 10. Looked up from germline, CDR1 is KGHSH and CDR2 is LQKENI. CDR3 length equals 15 residues.

J is TRBJ2-2 and V is TRBV7-9, with 7 bases fitting TRBD1. The length of the CDR3 is 17 residues. Germline CDR1 is SEHNR and CDR2 is FQNEAQ (reference sequence). The V and J ends lost 5 bases and 6 bases, in that order; junction bases with no gene match: 15. CDR3 DNA sequence: TGTGCCAGCAGCCCCAGGGACACGAGGGGGCTATCCGGGGAGCTGTTTTTT. It codes for CASSPRDTRGLSGELFF.

The chain recombines TRBV3-1 (or the pseudogene TRBV3-2) with TRBJ1-4; no clear D gene. The CDR3 is 15 residues long. The germline V gene encodes CDR1 LGHDT and CDR2 YNNKEL (reference sequence). V shed 3 bases and J shed 3 bases, with 11 bases lying between them. The CDR3 spells CASSHTDTSNEKLFF. The CDR3 coding sequence is TGTGCCAGCAGCCATACCGACACCTCTAATGAAAAACTGTTTTTT.